A single T cell receptor (beta chain) is shown here with its context. Its antigen is still unknown. No clone much larger than this one lies a single base away; base qualities are absent. Using the deep immunoSEQ assay, TCR CDR3 regions were amplified from genomic DNA by multiplex PCR. Extracted genomic DNA from each cell subset was spread evenly across all wells of several immunoSEQ 96-well plates, with each plate serving as a replicate. For sorted subsets, each replicate PCR was loaded with about 0.2 ug genomic DNA, equivalent to 30,000 or so T cell genomes. Purified libraries were measured with a Qubit 3.0 fluorometer, size-checked on a Bioanalyzer 2100, and measured again with the KAPA Library Quantification kit. Every immunoSEQ 96-well plate was sequenced on a separate single-read 150-cycle Illumina NextSeq 550 flow cell. On the authors' methods: Because only junctional sequences without quality scores were contained in the immunoSEQ output, filtering matching that applied to full-length reads could not be performed. To assign V/J genes and CDR3, sequences were annotated using PyIR, a Python wrapper for IgBLAST v1.9, with IMGT germline references. Reads were removed for weak V/J assignments (E-value above 1e-6), missing CDR3, stop codons, out-of-frame junctions, or ambiguous translated residues. V3J clonotypes were defined by identical inferred V gene, J gene, and CDR3 amino acid sequence. Percentage overlap between repertoires was calculated by dividing the number of shared unique clonotypes by the size of the smaller repertoire. Three approaches were used to assess repertoire richness: RTK rarefaction, the Chao1 estimator, and Recon v2.1 estimates of unobserved clonotypes. Generation probabilities were computed with OLGA for all TCRbeta clonotypes obtained by the gDNA method from several donors. TCRdb's version of the immuneACCESS table is confined to in-frame rearrangements and falls short of the full clone set. An unresolved V gene accounts for under half of the shortfall where checked; the remainder is of unknown origin. V, J and clone size derive from that table, while D and trimming were established from the DNA sequence. This sample holds over 2 million clones; less than 95% were observed only once. 0.9% to 1.4% of the sample is taken by the ten largest.

This sample stems from a study of shared clonotypes between healthy human individuals (dated by TCRdb to 2019 to 2021). Study-wide context: The cohort included three men and a couple of women between 18 and 49 years of age. Per donor, three plates each were used for CD4 naive and CD4 memory, two for CD8 naive, and one for CD8 memory. The study deeply sequenced blood TCR repertoires of about 5 healthy adults to estimate repertoire size and the extent of clonotype sharing between individuals. Libraries were prepared and TCR repertoires were sequenced by different laboratories using diverse techniques, in order to increase sequencing depth and limit assay-specific biases. Leukapheresis yielded between about 0.85 and 9.5 billion PBMCs per donor.

For the CD8 naive samples, CD45RO-negative cells were positively selected for CCR7, yielding a CD45RA+CCR7+ population from which TemRA cells were excluded. The donors were healthy, HIV-negative adults who had no recently reported acute infections or vaccinations. Every donor was a Caucasian adult residing in Nashville, Tennessee, USA. After blood collection by leukapheresis, PBMCs were isolated using Ficoll-Histopaque density gradient centrifugation and then cryopreserved in the vapor phase of liquid nitrogen. Analytical flow cytometry was used to check the purity and quantity of every magnetically sorted T cell population. Genomic DNA was isolated from every sorted fraction and measured by UV absorbance on a Nanodrop 2000c. CDR1 and CDR2, per the germline V gene, are MGHDK and SYGVNS. The CDR3 runs 13 amino acids, cysteine and phenylalanine included. The CDR3 DNA has 39 bases and is translated from base 1. V is reduced by 8 bases and J by 10 bases, leaving a spacing of 19 bases between them.

On the study overall, not on this receptor specifically: Sampling was limited to blood, and TCR repertoires in tissue likely differ from TCR repertoires in blood. Larger estimated clonotype richness was generally found for naive subsets than for memory subsets. Rarefaction of sorted-subset datasets indicated incomplete sequencing despite the large sequencing depth. Based on pairwise subsampling, the degree of clonotype sharing among donors was expected to be affected by sequencing depth. Compared with non-shared clonotypes, the clonotypes found in all four sorted-subset donors had higher generation probabilities. The genetic and exposure-history diversity represented was limited by the small number of donors. Across a few donors, around 5% of naive CD4, around 3.5% of naive CD8, roughly 2.2% of memory CD4, and over 0.35% of memory CD8 clonotypes were shared.

Sequencing used naive CD8+ T cells sorted from blood. In light of the paper, this sample's cell subset or site label describes: CD45RA+CCR7+. This TCR was sampled from a man between 18 and 35 years old in good health. Recombination joined TRBV25-1 with TRBJ2-3; the D gene is possibly TRBD1 or TRBD2, with 5 bases matching each. Here the CDR3 is given as CASDGTALRSQYF. The DNA sequence follows: TGTGCCAGCGACGGGACGGCCCTGAGATCGCAGTATTTT.